This T cell receptor (beta chain) was profiled in a study of blood T cell repertoires in COVID-19. In the study overall: Sites in the United States, Italy and Spain provided acute and convalescent COVID-19 samples. The cDNA or gDNA used as material had been derived from T cells, B-cell-depleted T cells, or PBMCs.

Germline V gene sequence: CDR1 MNHEY, CDR2 SVGAGI. The CDR3 loop spans 14 amino acids. Trimming cost V 5 bases and J 3 bases; bases outside gene matches: 6. Per the authors' pipeline: By means of reference gene primer amplification, nucleated cell counts were estimated. Profiled with immunoSEQ multiplex PCR; TCRdb holds only in-frame clones, not every one. Clone size and V and J calls were adopted from that table, with D and trimming inferred from the DNA. The sample consists of more than 150,000 clones, about 80% of them appearing once. The chain has TRBV6-5 and TRBJ2-7, with 8 bases aligning to TRBD1. The sequenced material came from peripheral blood. The clonotype was recovered from a man aged 55 to 70 with acute or convalescent COVID-19. The CDR3: CASSRTGLFYEQYF. CDR3 DNA: TGTGCCAGCAGTCGGACAGGGCTTTTCTACGAGCAGTACTTC.